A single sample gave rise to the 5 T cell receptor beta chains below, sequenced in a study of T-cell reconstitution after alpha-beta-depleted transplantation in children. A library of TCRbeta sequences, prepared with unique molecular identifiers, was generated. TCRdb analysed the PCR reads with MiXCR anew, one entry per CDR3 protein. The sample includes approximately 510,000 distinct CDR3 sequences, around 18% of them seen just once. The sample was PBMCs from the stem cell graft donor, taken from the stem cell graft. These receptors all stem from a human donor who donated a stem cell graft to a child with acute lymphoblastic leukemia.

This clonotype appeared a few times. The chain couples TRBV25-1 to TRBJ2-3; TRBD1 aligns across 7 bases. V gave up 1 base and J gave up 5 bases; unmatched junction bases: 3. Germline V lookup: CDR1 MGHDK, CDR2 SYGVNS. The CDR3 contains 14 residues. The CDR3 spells CASSESGGRDTQYF. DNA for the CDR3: TGTGCCAGCAGTGAATCAGGGGGACGAGATACGCAGTATTTT.

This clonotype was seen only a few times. The CDR3 DNA reads as TGTGCCAGCAGCACCAGGGCGTTGCCCCAGCATTTT. This gives the protein CASSTRALPQHF. J is TRBJ1-5 and V is TRBV12-3 or TRBV12-4, with D possibly matching TRBD1 (5 bases). The ends were cut back, 6 bases at V and 9 bases at J, with 12 bases in the middle. The CDR3 covers 12 residues.

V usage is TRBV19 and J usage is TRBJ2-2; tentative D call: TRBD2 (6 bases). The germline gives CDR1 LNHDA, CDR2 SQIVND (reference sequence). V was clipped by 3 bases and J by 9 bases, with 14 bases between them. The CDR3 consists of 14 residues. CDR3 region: CASSIGLARRELFF. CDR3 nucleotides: TGTGCCAGTAGTATCGGGCTAGCGAGACGGGAGCTGTTTTTT. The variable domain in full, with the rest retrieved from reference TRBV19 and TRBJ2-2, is DGGITQSPKYLFRKEGQNVTLSCEQNLNHDAMYWYRQDPGQGLRLIYYSQIVNDFQKGDIAEGYSVSREKKESFPLTVTSAQKNPTAFYLCASSIGLARRELFFGEGSRLTVL.

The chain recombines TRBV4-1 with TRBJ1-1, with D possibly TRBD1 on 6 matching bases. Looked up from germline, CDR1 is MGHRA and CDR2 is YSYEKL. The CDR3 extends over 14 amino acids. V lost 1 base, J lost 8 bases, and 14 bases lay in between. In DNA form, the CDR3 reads TGCGCCAGCAGCCAAGGGGATGGACAGCAAGAAGCTTTCTTT. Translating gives CASSQGDGQQEAFF.

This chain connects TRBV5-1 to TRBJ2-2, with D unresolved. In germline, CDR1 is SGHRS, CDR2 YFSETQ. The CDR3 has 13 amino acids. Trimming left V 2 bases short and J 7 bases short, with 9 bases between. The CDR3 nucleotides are TGCGCCAGCAGCTTAGGGTCTGGCGGGGAGCTGTTTTTT. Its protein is CASSLGSGGELFF. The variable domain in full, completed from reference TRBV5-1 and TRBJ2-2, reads KAGVTQTPRYLIKTRGQQVTLSCSPISGHRSVSWYQQTPGQGLQFLFEYFSETQRNKGNFPGRFSGRQFSNSRSEMNVSTLELGDSALYLCASSLGSGGELFFGEGSRLTVL.